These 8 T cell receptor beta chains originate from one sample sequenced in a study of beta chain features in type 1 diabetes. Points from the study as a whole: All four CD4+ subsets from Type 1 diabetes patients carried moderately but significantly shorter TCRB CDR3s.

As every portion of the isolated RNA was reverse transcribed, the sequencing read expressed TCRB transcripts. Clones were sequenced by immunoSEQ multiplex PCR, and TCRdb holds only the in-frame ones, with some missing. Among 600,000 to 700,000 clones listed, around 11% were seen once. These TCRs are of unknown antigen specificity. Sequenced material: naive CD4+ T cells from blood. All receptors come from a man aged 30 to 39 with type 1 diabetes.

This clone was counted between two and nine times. CDR3: CASSYPSQQETQYF. CDR3 DNA sequence: TGTGCCAGCAGTTACCCCTCTCAACAAGAGACCCAGTACTTC. This sequence joins TRBV6-6 and TRBJ2-5; D unresolved. The length of the CDR3 is 14 residues. Trimming removed 2 bases from V and 2 bases from J, with 9 bases in between. CDR1 is MNHNY and CDR2 is SVGAGI in the germline V gene (reference sequence).

DNA for the CDR3: TGTGCCAGCAGCTTAACTCAAGGGACTAGCGGGGTTATCTCCTACGAGCAGTACTTC. This gives the protein CASSLTQGTSGVISYEQYF. V usage is TRBV5-4 and J usage is TRBJ2-7, with 13 bases aligning to TRBD2. Unmatched junction bases numbered 11, after V lost 2 bases and J lost 0 bases. The CDR3 totals 19 residues. Germline V CDR1 and CDR2: SGHNT, YYREEE (reference sequence).

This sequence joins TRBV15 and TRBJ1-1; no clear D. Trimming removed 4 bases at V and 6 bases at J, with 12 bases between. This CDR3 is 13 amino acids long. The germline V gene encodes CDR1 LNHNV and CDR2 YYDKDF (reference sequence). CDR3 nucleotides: TGTGCCACCAGCACAGCCCCGATTCCTGAAGCTTTCTTT. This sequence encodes CATSTAPIPEAFF.

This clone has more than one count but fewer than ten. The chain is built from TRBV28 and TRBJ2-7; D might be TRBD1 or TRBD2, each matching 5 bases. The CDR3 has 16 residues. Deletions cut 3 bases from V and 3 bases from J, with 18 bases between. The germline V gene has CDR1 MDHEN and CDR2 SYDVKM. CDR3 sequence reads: CASSLAGTSFVYEQYF. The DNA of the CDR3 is TGTGCCAGCAGTTTGGCCGGGACCTCTTTTGTCTACGAGCAGTACTTC.

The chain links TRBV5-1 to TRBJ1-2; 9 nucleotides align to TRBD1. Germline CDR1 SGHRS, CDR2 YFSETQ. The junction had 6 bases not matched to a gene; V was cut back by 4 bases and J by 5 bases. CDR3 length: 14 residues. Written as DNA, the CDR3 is TGCGCCAGCAGCGCCACAGGGGGCTATTATGGCTACACCTTC. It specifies CASSATGGYYGYTF.

For the CDR3, the DNA is TGTGCCAGCAGCCCGTGGGGGTATAGCAATCAGCCCCAGCATTTT. Translating it yields CASSPWGYSNQPQHF. This sequence joins TRBV9 and TRBJ1-5; D may be TRBD1 (5 bases). Germline CDR1 reads SGDLS; CDR2 reads YYNGEE. The V end was cut by 4 bases, the J end by 0 bases, with 11 bases between. The CDR3 has 15 amino acids.

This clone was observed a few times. The CDR3 region has the DNA TGTGCCACACGGGGACAGGGGAACACTGAAGCTTTCTTT. Protein product: CATRGQGNTEAFF. The V gene is TRBV27, the J gene TRBJ1-1; 9 bases agree with TRBD1. With 10 bases clipped from V and 1 base from J, the junction kept 4 bases outside the gene matches. Germline V lookup: CDR1 MNHEY, CDR2 SMNVEV (reference sequence). The CDR3 is made up of 13 amino acids.

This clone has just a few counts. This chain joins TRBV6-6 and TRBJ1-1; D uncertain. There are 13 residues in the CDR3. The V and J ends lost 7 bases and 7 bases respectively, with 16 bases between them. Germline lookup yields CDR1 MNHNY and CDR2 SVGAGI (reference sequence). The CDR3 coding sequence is TGTGCCAGCACTCTTACTACCGGGGATGAAGCTTTCTTT. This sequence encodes CASTLTTGDEAFF.